The entry below gives a single TCR beta chain sequence along with its context. As yet, its antigen is unknown. A read error may be the cause here, since a much bigger clone is one base away. The V and J ends lost 7 bases and 11 bases, in that order; junction bases with no gene match: 16. This CDR3 region has 15 residues. It was with a sample-barcoded 5' primer and a J-beta primer mix that a second PCR of roughly 7 to 12 cycles was run. TCRdb reprocessed the 5' RACE reads with MiXCR, giving one entry per CDR3 protein. The data hold some 1.5 million distinct CDR3 sequences, with 28% observed a single time. The sample is drawn from a study of blood T cells in healthy people across ages. General study findings and limits: The long-lived group displayed more naive CD4+ cells, plus higher diversity, than the aged donors did. A conclusive naive versus antigen-experienced comparison was prevented by the unsorted PBMCs.

The clonotype comes from a woman aged 30 to 39 in good health. The chain uses TRBV12-3 or TRBV12-4 and TRBJ2-5; 10 bases fit TRBD2. What was sequenced was blood. The CDR3 DNA reads as TGTGCCAGCATTCAAGGACTAGCGGCGTACAATGAGCAGTACTTC. This translates into CASIQGLAAYNEQYF.